Sequencing of this T cell receptor (beta chain) was carried out in a study of T cell changes during pregnancy in multiple sclerosis. Sequencing used immunoSEQ multiplex PCR; TCRdb keeps in-frame clones, though not all of them. The table lists about 59,000 clones, about 95% of them singletons. This CDR3 has 13 amino acids. V shed 3 bases and J shed 4 bases, with 7 bases lying between them. Germline V gives CDR1 MNHEY, CDR2 SMNVEV (reference sequence). The clonotype comes from a female donor with multiple sclerosis, enrolled in a pregnancy study. The sequencing here drew on CD8+ T cells from peripheral blood mononuclear cells, taken after pregnancy. The rearrangement links TRBV27 to TRBJ2-1; D gene unclear. CDR3 in DNA: TGTGCCAGCAGTTTTACAAGATACAATGAGCAGTTCTTC. Residues: CASSFTRYNEQFF.